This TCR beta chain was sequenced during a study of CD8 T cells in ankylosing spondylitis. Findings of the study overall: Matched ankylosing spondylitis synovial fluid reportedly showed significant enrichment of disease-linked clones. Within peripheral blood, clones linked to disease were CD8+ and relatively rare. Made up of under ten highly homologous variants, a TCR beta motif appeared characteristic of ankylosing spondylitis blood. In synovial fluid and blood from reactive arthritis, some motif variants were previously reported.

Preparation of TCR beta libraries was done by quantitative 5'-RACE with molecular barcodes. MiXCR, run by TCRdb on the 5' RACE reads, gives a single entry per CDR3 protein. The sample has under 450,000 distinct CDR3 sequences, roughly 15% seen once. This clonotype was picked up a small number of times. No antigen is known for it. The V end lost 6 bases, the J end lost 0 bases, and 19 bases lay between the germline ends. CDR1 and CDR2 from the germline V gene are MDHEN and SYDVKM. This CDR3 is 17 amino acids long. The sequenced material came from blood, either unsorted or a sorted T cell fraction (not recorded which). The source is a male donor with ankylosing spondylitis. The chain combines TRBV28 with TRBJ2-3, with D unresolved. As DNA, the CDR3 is TGTGCCAGCAGCCCGCCCAGAAGCGCTTATAGCACAGATACGCAGTATTTT. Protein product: CASSPPRSAYSTDTQYF.